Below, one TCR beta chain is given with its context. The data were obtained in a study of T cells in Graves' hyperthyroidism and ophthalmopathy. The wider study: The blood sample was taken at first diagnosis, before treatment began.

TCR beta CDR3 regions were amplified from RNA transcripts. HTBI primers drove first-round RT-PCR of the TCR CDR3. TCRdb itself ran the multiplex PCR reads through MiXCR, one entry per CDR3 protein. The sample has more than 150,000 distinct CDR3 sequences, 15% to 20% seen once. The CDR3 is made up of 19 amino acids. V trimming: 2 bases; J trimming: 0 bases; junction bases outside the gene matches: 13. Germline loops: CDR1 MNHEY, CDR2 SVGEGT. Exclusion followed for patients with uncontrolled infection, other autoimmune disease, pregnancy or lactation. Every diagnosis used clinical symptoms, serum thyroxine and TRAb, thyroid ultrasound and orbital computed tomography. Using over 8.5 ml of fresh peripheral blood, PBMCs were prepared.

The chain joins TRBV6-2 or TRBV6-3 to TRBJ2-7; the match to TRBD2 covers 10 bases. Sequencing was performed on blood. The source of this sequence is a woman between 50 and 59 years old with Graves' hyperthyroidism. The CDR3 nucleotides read TGTGCCAGCAGTTACCCGAGAAGGACTAGCGGCAAATTCTCCTACGAGCAGTACTTC. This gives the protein CASSYPRRTSGKFSYEQYF.